This T cell receptor beta chain derives from a study of blood T cell repertoires in COVID-19. Study summary: Some COVID-19 samples were acute and others convalescent; all came from the United States, Italy and Spain. The cDNA or gDNA used as material had been derived from T cells, B-cell-depleted T cells, or PBMCs.

Produced via immunoSEQ multiplex PCR; TCRdb's table is partial and in-frame only. The data contain tens of thousands of clones, 88% of them singletons. This CDR3 has 15 residues. The V gene lost 5 bases and the J gene lost 5 bases, with 19 bases spanning the gap. Per the germline V gene, CDR1 is SEHNR and CDR2 is FQNEAQ (reference sequence). Material: peripheral blood. V gene TRBV7-9 combines with J gene TRBJ2-7; tentative D call: TRBD2 (8 bases). The receptor was isolated from a human donor in a cohort sampled during active COVID-19. The CDR3 region has the DNA TGTGCCAGCAGCCGGGAGGGACAGTCTTTCGACGAGCAGTACTTC. Residues: CASSREGQSFDEQYF.